The 20 T cell receptor beta chains below were found in one sample sequenced in a study of Ad26.COV2.S vaccination and SARS-CoV-2 variants. As to treatment: approximately 18 received Ad26.COV2.S at low or high dose, single or two shots; roughly five received placebo; per-sample allocation not given. Collection of samples fell on day 63 after the first vaccine or placebo injection. Assay: immunoSEQ multiplex PCR; the TCRdb copy retains only in-frame clones and omits some. Seen here are roughly 380,000 clones, about nine tenths observed once, and the top ten hold more than 3%. The starting material was peripheral blood, obtained in a trial of Ad26.COV2.S vaccine versus placebo. Receptors originate from a person aged 18-65 years who received the Ad26.COV2.S COVID-19 vaccine or a placebo.

The chain recombines TRBV29-1 with TRBJ1-2, with D unresolved. CDR1 and CDR2 from the germline V gene are SQVTM and ANQGSEA. The length of the CDR3 is 11 residues. Deletions cut 1 base from V and 7 bases from J, with 7 bases between. CDR3 in DNA: TGCAGCGTTGAAGTCCTCCTTGGCTACACCTTC. It codes for CSVEVLLGYTF.

The chain recombines TRBV7-6 with TRBJ2-5; D call uncertain. In germline, CDR1 is SGHVS, CDR2 FNYEAQ. The V and J ends lost 0 bases and 3 bases respectively, with 14 bases between them. The length of the CDR3 is 16 residues. This chain's CDR3 is CASSLAGNYRKETQYF. For the CDR3, the DNA is TGTGCCAGCAGCTTAGCGGGGAATTACAGAAAAGAGACCCAGTACTTC.

This sequence joins TRBV7-9 and TRBJ2-3, with D maybe TRBD1 (6 bases). This CDR3 comprises 14 residues. Germline CDR1 is SEHNR and CDR2 is FQNEAQ (reference sequence). Trimming removed 5 bases from V and 1 base from J, with 10 bases in between. DNA for the CDR3: TGTGCCAGCAGCCCAGGGGCAGGCACAGATACGCAGTATTTT. Encoded protein: CASSPGAGTDTQYF.

This CDR3 reads CAWNRQGLGVGKLFF. The CDR3 coding sequence is TGTGCCTGGAACCGCCAGGGTCTTGGGGTCGGAAAACTGTTTTTT. This chain joins TRBV30 and TRBJ1-4, with TRBD1 as a possible D gene (5 bases). Trimming shortened V by 4 bases and J by 10 bases, and 22 bases separated the two germline ends. Germline V gives CDR1 GTSNPN, CDR2 SVGIG (reference sequence). The CDR3 has 15 amino acids.

V gene TRBV4-2 combines with J gene TRBJ2-1, with D possibly being TRBD2 (5 bases). The V gene lost 10 bases and the J gene lost 7 bases, with 23 bases spanning the gap. The germline V gene encodes CDR1 LGHNA and CDR2 YNFKEQ. The CDR3 consists of 15 residues. CDR3 sequence: CATSAASLFGNEQFF. CDR3 sequence (DNA): TGTGCCACCTCAGCGGCATCCCTCTTTGGTAATGAGCAGTTCTTC.

This clone has only one observation. This chain uses TRBV25-1 with TRBJ2-5, with 8 bases matching TRBD1. Germline CDR1 and CDR2: MGHDK and SYGVNS. The trim removed 7 bases at V and 4 bases at J, leaving 5 bases unmatched. This CDR3 has 13 residues. CDR3: CASTLTGAETQYF. The CDR3 bases are TGTGCCAGCACGCTGACAGGGGCAGAGACCCAGTACTTC.

This sequence joins TRBV11-2 and TRBJ1-2; the D is unclear. Germline V CDR1 and CDR2: SGHAT, FQNNGV. V was trimmed by 5 bases and J by 2 bases, leaving 12 bases between them. The CDR3 has 14 residues. The CDR3 loop reads CASSALGFNYGYTF. The CDR3, as DNA: TGTGCCAGCAGCGCCCTAGGATTCAACTATGGCTACACCTTC.

The chain joins TRBV29-1 to TRBJ2-7; 7 nucleotides match TRBD2. The V segment lost 7 bases and the J segment 2 bases; nucleotides outside the gene matches: 5. From germline, CDR1 is SQVTM and CDR2 ANQGSEA. This CDR3 spans 12 amino acids. CDR3 sequence (DNA): TGCAGCGCGGGGGGAGGTCCCTACGAGCAGTACTTC. This encodes CSAGGGPYEQYF.

This rearrangement joins TRBV7-8 to TRBJ2-7; possibly TRBD1 or TRBD2 for D (5 bases each). The CDR3 is made up of 16 amino acids. V was shortened by 1 base and J by 0 bases, with 13 bases between the two germline ends. Germline V gene data show CDR1 as SGHVS and CDR2 as FQNEAQ. CDR3 protein: CASSLVRWGYSYEQYF. The CDR3 DNA follows: TGTGCCAGCAGCTTAGTTAGGTGGGGGTACTCCTACGAGCAGTACTTC.

V is TRBV6-1 and J is TRBJ1-1, with unresolved D. Trimming removed 2 bases at V and 6 bases at J, with 13 bases between. Germline loops: CDR1 MNHNS, CDR2 SASEGT. CDR3 length: 14 residues. CDR3 nucleotides: TGTGCCAGCAGTGAACAGTCTGTAGTCTCTGAAGCTTTCTTT. Amino acid sequence: CASSEQSVVSEAFF.

This clone was counted once. One end of the junction does not line up with germline, which may come from a read error. The chain carries TRBV7-7 and TRBJ2-5, with 7 bases identical to TRBD2. The CDR3 is 15 residues long. Germline V gives CDR1 SSHAT, CDR2 FNYEAQ (reference sequence). In nucleotides, the CDR3 is TGTGCTAGCAGCTTAGGGCTAGCGGAAGAAGAGACCCAGTACTTC. Protein: CASSLGLAEEETQYF.

V usage is TRBV11-2 and J usage is TRBJ1-2, with D unclear. Per germline, CDR1 SGHAT and CDR2 FQNNGV. The CDR3 has 15 amino acids. Trimming stripped 6 bases from V and 8 bases from J, with 22 bases between. CDR3 nucleotides: TGTGCCAGCAGGCCCGTGGGCAGGTGGGGATACGGCTACACCTTC. Its translation is CASRPVGRWGYGYTF.

Notes on this clone: Other DNA sequences in the sample encode the same CDR3. The chain links TRBV30 to TRBJ2-2; D unresolved. The CDR3 is 11 residues long. V gave up 1 base and J gave up 4 bases, with 1 base separating them. Germline V lookup: CDR1 GTSNPN, CDR2 SVGIG (reference sequence). The CDR3: CAWSGTGELFF. The CDR3 nucleotides are TGTGCCTGGAGTGGCACCGGGGAGCTGTTTTTT.

The chain recombines TRBV19 with TRBJ1-2; 7 positions match TRBD1. This CDR3 is 12 amino acids long. Trimming removed 6 bases from V and 7 bases from J; junction bases left unmatched: 5. Per the germline V gene, CDR1 is LNHDA and CDR2 is SQIVND (reference sequence). The CDR3 region is CASRLTGFGYTF. CDR3 sequence (DNA): TGTGCCAGTAGACTGACAGGGTTTGGCTACACCTTC.

The rearrangement links TRBV6-6 to TRBJ2-7; maybe TRBD2 (5 bases). Germline V gives CDR1 MNHNY, CDR2 SVGAGI (reference sequence). V was pared by 2 bases and J by 0 bases, with 11 bases between. The CDR3 runs 15 residues. In DNA form, the CDR3 reads TGTGCCAGCAGTTACACGGGGTCCAACTCCTACGAGCAGTACTTC. Translating it yields CASSYTGSNSYEQYF.

As concerns this clone: Other DNA sequences in this sample translate to the same CDR3. This chain joins TRBV4-3 and TRBJ1-2; D ambiguous. Germline CDR1 LGHNA, CDR2 YSLEER. Trimming took off 0 bases at V and 4 bases at J, with 6 bases between the two ends. The CDR3 consists of 13 residues. CDR3 in DNA: TGCGCCAGCAGCCAAGATAGGAGCTATGGCTACACCTTC. Protein sequence: CASSQDRSYGYTF.

J is TRBJ1-2 and V is TRBV25-1, with TRBD1 matching 9 bases. Germline assignment: CDR1 MGHDK and CDR2 SYGVNS. The ends lost 8 bases at V and 4 bases at J; junction bases unmatched: 8. The CDR3 totals 14 residues. The CDR3 DNA follows: TGTGCCAGCGAGGACAGGGGCCGATCCTATGGCTACACCTTC. Amino acid sequence: CASEDRGRSYGYTF.

V usage is TRBV2 and J usage is TRBJ1-2, with D unresolved. Germline V gene sequence: CDR1 SNHLY, CDR2 FYNNEI. CDR3 size: 18 residues. Trimming took 2 bases from V and 0 from J, leaving 19 bases between them. In DNA form, the CDR3 reads TGTGCCAGCAGTGAATCTCGGGCATCCGAGAAGACTAACTATGGCTACACCTTC. Translating gives CASSESRASEKTNYGYTF. Combining the CDR3 with reference TRBV2 and TRBJ1-2 gives the whole variable domain EPEVTQTPSHQVTQMGQEVILRCVPISNHLYFYWYRQILGQKVEFLVSFYNNEISEKSEIFDDQFSVERPDGSNFTLKIRSTKLEDSAMYFCASSESRASEKTNYGYTFGSGTRLTVV.

This clone came up once. The V gene is TRBV15, the J gene TRBJ2-1, with D possibly being TRBD2 (6 bases). V was pared by 1 base and J by 0 bases, with 16 bases between. Germline lookup yields CDR1 LNHNV and CDR2 YYDKDF (reference sequence). The CDR3 covers 18 residues. Here the CDR3 DNA reads TGTGCCACCAGCAGAGTGGGGAGGACTTACAGCTCCTACAATGAGCAGTTCTTC. Translating it yields CATSRVGRTYSSYNEQFF.

The CDR3 sequence is CASSFAALNTEAFF. The CDR3, as DNA: TGCGCCAGCAGCTTCGCCGCGCTGAACACTGAAGCTTTCTTT. This sequence joins TRBV5-1 and TRBJ1-1; D unclear. V dropped 2 bases and J dropped 0 bases, with 8 bases sitting between them. The length of the CDR3 is 14 residues. Per germline, CDR1 SGHRS and CDR2 YFSETQ.